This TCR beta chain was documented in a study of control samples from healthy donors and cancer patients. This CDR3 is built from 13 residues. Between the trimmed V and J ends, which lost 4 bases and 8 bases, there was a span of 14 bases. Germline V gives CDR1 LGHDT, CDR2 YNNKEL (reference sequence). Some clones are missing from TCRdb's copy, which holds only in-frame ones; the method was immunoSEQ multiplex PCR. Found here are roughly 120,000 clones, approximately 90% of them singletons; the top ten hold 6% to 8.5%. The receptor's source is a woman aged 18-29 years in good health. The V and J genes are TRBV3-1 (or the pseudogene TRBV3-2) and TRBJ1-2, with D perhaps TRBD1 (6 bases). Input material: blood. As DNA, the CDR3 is TGTGCCAGCAGCCCGGGGGGGGCTTACGGCTACACCTTC. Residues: CASSPGGAYGYTF.